Presented here are 25 T cell receptor beta chains from one specimen sequenced in a study of T cell responses to AZD1222 COVID-19 vaccine. Assay: immunoSEQ multiplex PCR; the TCRdb copy retains only in-frame clones and omits some. The sample lists more than 50,000 clones; 84% were seen once. The sample here was peripheral blood, taken on day 0 of AZD1222 vaccination. These receptors all come from an adult in good health.

This sequence joins TRBV7-2 and TRBJ1-5; D unclear. Trimming shortened V by 5 bases and J by 1 base, and 18 bases separated the two germline ends. The CDR3 covers 17 residues. Germline CDR1 and CDR2: SGHTA and FQGNSA. The CDR3 reads CASSPAGAKTSNQPQHF. Here the CDR3 DNA reads TGTGCCAGCAGCCCGGCCGGAGCTAAAACGAGCAATCAGCCCCAGCATTTT.

V usage is TRBV5-5 and J usage is TRBJ2-2; TRBD2 matches 8 bases. Trimming cost V 4 bases and J 6 bases; bases outside gene matches: 14. The CDR3 contains 17 residues. Germline V CDR1 and CDR2: SGHKS, YYEKEE (reference sequence). Here the CDR3 reads CASSPIGVAGRSGELFF. In DNA form, the CDR3 reads TGTGCCAGCAGCCCGATCGGGGTAGCGGGGAGGTCCGGGGAGCTGTTTTTT.

As concerns this clone: A read error may account for a junction end that differs from germline. The rearrangement links TRBV7-8 to TRBJ2-3, with a possible D match to TRBD1 (6 bases). The CDR3 has 16 residues. Germline V lookup: CDR1 SGHVS, CDR2 FQNEAQ. This chain's CDR3 is CASSLGYGTYTDTQYF. The CDR3 coding sequence is TGTGCCAGCAGTTTAGGGTACGGGACATACACAGATACGCAGTATTTT.

The chain recombines TRBV18 with TRBJ1-1, with a possible D match to TRBD1 (5 bases). In germline, CDR1 is KGHSH, CDR2 LQKENI. V lost 4 bases and J lost 5, with 11 bases in between. This CDR3 contains 13 residues. The CDR3 region has the DNA TGTGCCAGCTCACTCCGGGACGGGACTGAAGCTTTCTTT. It yields the protein CASSLRDGTEAFF.

This clone was observed once. This chain uses TRBV6-1 with TRBJ2-5; D remains ambiguous. Germline V lookup: CDR1 MNHNS, CDR2 SASEGT. CDR3 length: 14 amino acids. V was trimmed by 0 bases and J by 1 base, leaving 6 bases between them. CDR3 in amino acids: CASSEAFSQETQYF. CDR3 in DNA: TGTGCCAGCAGTGAAGCGTTTTCCCAAGAGACCCAGTACTTC.

Only one count was recorded for this clone. DNA of the CDR3: TGCAGCGTCCGGGACACTGAAGCTTTCTTT. It codes for CSVRDTEAFF. The chain recombines TRBV29-1 with TRBJ1-1, with no clear D. Trimming cost V 6 bases and J 3 bases, with 5 bases left between them. Per the germline V gene, CDR1 is SQVTM and CDR2 is ANQGSEA. The CDR3 loop spans 10 amino acids.

The V and J genes are TRBV29-1 and TRBJ1-3; D is unresolved. Trimming pared 4 bases from V and 0 bases from J, leaving 7 bases between. From germline, CDR1 is SQVTM and CDR2 ANQGSEA. The CDR3 is 13 amino acids. For the CDR3, the DNA is TGCAGCGTTGGGGAAAACTCTGGAAACACCATATATTTT. This codes for CSVGENSGNTIYF. Full variable domain (remainder filled in from reference TRBV29-1 and TRBJ1-3): SAVISQKPSRDICQRGTSLTIQCQVDSQVTMMFWYRQQPGQSLTLIATANQGSEATYESGFVIDKFPISRPNLTFSTLTVSNMSPEDSSIYLCSVGENSGNTIYFGEGSWLTVV.

The chain couples TRBV2 to TRBJ1-4, with a tentative D call TRBD1 (5 bases). With 8 bases removed from V and 7 bases from J, the gap between germline ends came to 17 bases. Germline assignment: CDR1 SNHLY and CDR2 FYNNEI. CDR3 length: 14 amino acids. DNA of the CDR3: TGTGCCAGCTCCAACCAGGGAGACAGTGAAAAACTGTTTTTT. Translating gives CASSNQGDSEKLFF.

The gene calls are TRBV3-1 (or the pseudogene TRBV3-2) and TRBJ2-5; no clear D. Deletions cut 0 bases from V and 0 bases from J, with 8 bases between. CDR1 is LGHDT and CDR2 is YNNKEL in the germline V gene (reference sequence). The CDR3 contains 15 residues. CDR3: CASSQDVSYQETQYF. The CDR3 DNA sequence: TGTGCCAGCAGCCAAGATGTAAGTTACCAAGAGACCCAGTACTTC.

The rearrangement uses TRBV19 and TRBJ1-5; 7 bases are a match to TRBD1. Trimming removed 6 bases from V and 6 bases from J; junction bases left unmatched: 14. The CDR3 is 16 amino acids. CDR1 LNHDA and CDR2 SQIVND come from the germline V gene (reference sequence). CDR3 sequence: CASSEKTGFIFQPQHF. Written as DNA, the CDR3 is TGTGCCAGTAGCGAAAAGACAGGGTTTATCTTTCAGCCCCAGCATTTT.

The chain combines TRBV11-3 with TRBJ2-4; the D gene is possibly TRBD2 (5 bases). Germline V CDR1 and CDR2: SGHNT, YENEEA. The CDR3 runs 18 residues. Deletions cut 0 bases from V and 2 bases from J, with 17 bases between. The CDR3 loop reads CASSLERVYFGTKNIQYF. The DNA of the CDR3 is TGTGCCAGCAGCTTAGAAAGGGTCTACTTCGGGACCAAAAACATTCAGTACTTC.

The rearrangement uses TRBV7-9 and TRBJ2-5; a possible D gene is TRBD1 (6 bases). Trimming took off 1 base at V and 4 bases at J, with 16 bases between the two ends. This CDR3 has 16 residues. Germline V CDR1 and CDR2: SEHNR, FQNEAQ (reference sequence). This CDR3 is CASSLGAPRGVETQYF. The CDR3 DNA is TGTGCCAGCAGCTTAGGAGCCCCCAGGGGTGTAGAGACCCAGTACTTC.

V and J are TRBV10-1 and TRBJ2-6; no clear D gene. CDR1 is WNHNN, CDR2 SYGVQD, per germline (reference sequence). The CDR3 is made up of 16 amino acids. V gave up 0 bases and J gave up 3 bases, with 9 bases separating them. The CDR3 sequence is CASSESISYGANVLTF. CDR3 bases: TGCGCCAGCAGTGAGTCGATATCTTATGGGGCCAACGTCCTGACTTTC.

The chain combines TRBV7-9 with TRBJ1-1; D gene uncertain. This CDR3 is built from 12 residues. Trimming stripped 6 bases from V and 1 base from J, with 6 bases between. Germline CDR1 SEHNR, CDR2 FQNEAQ (reference sequence). CDR3 protein: CASRTGNTEAFF. The CDR3 nucleotides are TGTGCCAGCAGAACCGGGAACACTGAAGCTTTCTTT.

The chain employs TRBV3-1 (or the pseudogene TRBV3-2) and TRBJ2-1; tentatively, D is TRBD2 (6 bases). The length of the CDR3 is 14 residues. The V end lost 4 bases, the J end lost 6 bases, and 13 bases lay between the germline ends. Germline V CDR1 and CDR2: LGHDT, YNNKEL (reference sequence). CDR3 region: CASSPSGGANEQFF. CDR3 bases: TGTGCCAGCAGCCCCTCGGGCGGGGCCAATGAGCAGTTCTTC.

V gene TRBV3-1 (or the pseudogene TRBV3-2) combines with J gene TRBJ2-7; D gene uncertain. This CDR3 is 11 amino acids long. Deletions cut 2 bases from V and 4 bases from J, with 3 bases between. Germline-derived CDR1 and CDR2 are LGHDT and YNNKEL (reference sequence). The CDR3, as DNA: TGTGCCAGCAGCCAAAGGTACGAGCAGTACTTC. This translates into CASSQRYEQYF.

The chain couples TRBV10-3 to TRBJ2-1; 7 nucleotides agree with TRBD2. The V gene end was trimmed by 3 bases and the J gene end by 6 bases; junction bases not matched to a gene: 5. Looked up from germline, CDR1 is ENHRY and CDR2 is SYGVKD. This CDR3 has 14 amino acids. CDR3 sequence (DNA): TGTGCCATCAGTGACTCTACTAGCGCCAATGAGCAGTTCTTC. Translated, it gives CAISDSTSANEQFF.

The rearrangement uses TRBV9 and TRBJ2-1; TRBD1 is a possible D gene (6 bases). CDR3 length: 15 amino acids. With 0 bases removed from V and 1 base from J, the gap between germline ends came to 8 bases. Germline V gene lookup returns CDR1 SGDLS and CDR2 YYNGEE. As DNA, the CDR3 is TGTGCCAGCAGCGTAGGAGGACAGTCCTACAATGAGCAGTTCTTC. Its translation: CASSVGGQSYNEQFF.

The V call is TRBV29-1, the J call TRBJ2-4; 7 nucleotides line up with TRBD1. The CDR3 consists of 13 residues. The germline V gene encodes CDR1 SQVTM and CDR2 ANQGSEA. V shed 1 base, J shed 6 bases, and the junction held 3 bases outside the gene matches. This chain's CDR3 is CSVEVGGRNIQYF. CDR3 coding DNA: TGCAGCGTTGAAGTAGGGGGCCGAAACATTCAGTACTTC.

The chain employs TRBV19 and TRBJ2-3; TRBD2 aligns across 12 bases. CDR3 length: 18 residues. J was trimmed by 5 bases and V by 2 bases; bases with no gene match: 11. The V gene's germline CDR1 is LNHDA and CDR2 SQIVND (reference sequence). The CDR3 sequence is CASSIWLAGGSWGDTQYF. CDR3 bases: TGTGCCAGTAGTATATGGCTAGCGGGAGGGTCATGGGGAGATACGCAGTATTTT. The full variable domain, its missing parts supplied by reference TRBV19 and TRBJ2-3, is DGGITQSPKYLFRKEGQNVTLSCEQNLNHDAMYWYRQDPGQGLRLIYYSQIVNDFQKGDIAEGYSVSREKKESFPLTVTSAQKNPTAFYLCASSIWLAGGSWGDTQYFGPGTRLTVL.

The V call is TRBV24-1, the J call TRBJ2-1; 13 bases fit TRBD2. V trimming: 5 bases; J trimming: 4 bases; junction bases outside the gene matches: 7. The V gene's germline CDR1 is KGHDR and CDR2 SFDVKD. The CDR3 length is 17 residues. For the CDR3, the DNA is TGTGCCACCAGTGGCCCCGGGACTAGCGGGGTTTACAATGAGCAGTTCTTC. This translates into CATSGPGTSGVYNEQFF.

This clone occurred once. The chain recombines TRBV24-1 with TRBJ1-3, with D perhaps TRBD1 (6 bases). The CDR3 has 14 amino acids. Trimming took off 3 bases at V and 4 bases at J, with 9 bases between the two ends. Germline V gene lookup returns CDR1 KGHDR and CDR2 SFDVKD. DNA for the CDR3: TGTGCCACCAGTGATACAGGGTCCGGAAACACCATATATTTT. This encodes CATSDTGSGNTIYF.

The chain joins TRBV7-9 to TRBJ2-1, with 9 bases fitting TRBD2. With V trimmed by 4 bases and J by 9 bases, 10 bases remained unmatched. The V gene's germline CDR1 is SEHNR and CDR2 FQNEAQ (reference sequence). The CDR3 totals 15 residues. This CDR3 is CASSSGGGRAVEQFF. CDR3 DNA sequence: TGTGCCAGCAGCTCGGGCGGCGGGAGGGCCGTTGAGCAGTTCTTC. Full variable domain (remainder filled in from reference TRBV7-9 and TRBJ2-1): DTGVSQNPRHKITKRGQNVTFRCDPISEHNRLYWYRQTLGQGPEFLTYFQNEAQLEKSRLLSDRFSAERPKGSFSTLEIQRTEQGDSAMYLCASSSGGGRAVEQFFGPGTRLTVL.

V is TRBV14 and J is TRBJ1-2; unclear D gene. V lost 4 bases and J lost 3, with 15 bases in between. In germline, CDR1 is SGHDN, CDR2 FVKESK. The length of the CDR3 is 15 residues. CDR3 nucleotide sequence: TGTGCCAGCAGCCCCTTGATCGGGGTCGACTATGGCTACACCTTC. Translating it yields CASSPLIGVDYGYTF.

This clone has a count of ten or more. The J gene is TRBJ2-1, the V gene TRBV11-1, with 11 bases lining up with TRBD2. CDR3 length: 14 amino acids. J lost 14 bases, V lost 1 base, and 7 bases had no gene match. Germline V gives CDR1 SGHAT, CDR2 FQDESV (reference sequence). The CDR3 is CASSLVPSGRKKFF. The CDR3 nucleotides are TGTGCCAGCAGCTTAGTGCCTAGCGGGAGGAAGAAGTTCTTC.